This T cell receptor beta chain was observed in a study of a mutant IDH1 vaccine in newly diagnosed glioma (dated by TCRdb to about 2021). In the study overall: Across visits V03 through V10, patients got a total of eight vaccinations, given in weeks 1, 3, 5, 7, 11, 15, 19 and 23. Peripheral blood was drawn at six visits: V03 (baseline), V05, V07, V10, V12 and V13. Of the approximately 35 treated patients, roughly 60% were male and around 40% were female, and the mean age was approximately 40 years. Vaccination began 4-6 weeks after radiotherapy alone, or alongside temozolomide cycles in the chemotherapy-containing groups. Before enrollment, patients had received standard therapy of radiotherapy alone, temozolomide alone, or radiochemotherapy with temozolomide; most received the combination. For exploratory analyses, longitudinal TCRB deep sequencing was carried out in 25 treated patients wherever samples were available. Points the paper makes about the study in general: PBMC samples for TCRB deep sequencing were selected based on availability. Across multiple MHC alleles, vaccine-induced immune responses were seen in approximately 93% of patients. The authors noted that analyses of patient blood samples could not be reproduced because of sample limitations. No apparent relationship was observed between pseudoprogression and alterations in the top peripheral T cell clonotypes detected by TCRB sequencing.

The time point label, read with the paper, signifies: week 5, during vaccination. Every vaccine dose consisted of 300 ug of a 20-mer mutant IDH1 peptide in Montanide, administered subcutaneously together with topical imiquimod. Newly diagnosed WHO grade 3 or 4 IDH1-mutant astrocytomas showing loss of nuclear ATRX were present in the donors. The samples were drawn from NOA16, a multicentre, single-arm, open-label phase I trial in Germany that tested a mutant IDH1 peptide vaccine in humans for the first time. Genomic DNA for TCRB sequencing was extracted from EDTA blood using the DNeasy Blood and Tissue Kit. The protocol used for the library was the immunoSEQ multiplex PCR assay. Following the manufacturer's protocol, the hsTCRB Kit was used to amplify rearranged TCR beta chain sequences. An Illumina MiSeq was used to sequence the TCRB libraries. The authors processed their data as follows. The proprietary platform of the kit vendor was used for demultiplexing, trimming and gene mapping. In its TCRdb copy, this immuneACCESS table keeps in-frame sequences only and misses some clones. Where compared with another copy, unresolved V genes explain less than half of these, and the others have no known cause. V, J and clone size reflect that table, while D and trimming were determined from the DNA. This sample gives 30,000 to 35,000 clones in total; roughly 56% of them show up just once. Together, the top ten hold 9.5% to 12% of the sample.

Per the germline V gene, MRHNA is the CDR1 and SNTAGT is the CDR2. Measured from the cysteine to the phenylalanine, the CDR3 is 15 residues long. The kept DNA is CDR3 alone, 45 bases in frame from the first base. V and J lose 7 bases and 3 bases, and a span of 19 bases separates them. On this clone itself: Its specific antigen is unknown. No base quality values were provided; no much bigger clone lies one nucleotide off.

The material was PBMCs, obtained from a glioma patient whose treatment included an IDH1 peptide vaccine. This clonotype was sampled from a woman younger than 35 with glioma. The receptor chain draws on TRBV6-4 and TRBJ2-7, and TRBD2 may be the D gene, going by 5 matching bases. This receptor carries the CDR3 CASTPGFPYYYEQYF. The DNA sequence is as follows: TGTGCCAGCACCCCGGGGTTCCCCTACTACTACGAGCAGTACTTC.